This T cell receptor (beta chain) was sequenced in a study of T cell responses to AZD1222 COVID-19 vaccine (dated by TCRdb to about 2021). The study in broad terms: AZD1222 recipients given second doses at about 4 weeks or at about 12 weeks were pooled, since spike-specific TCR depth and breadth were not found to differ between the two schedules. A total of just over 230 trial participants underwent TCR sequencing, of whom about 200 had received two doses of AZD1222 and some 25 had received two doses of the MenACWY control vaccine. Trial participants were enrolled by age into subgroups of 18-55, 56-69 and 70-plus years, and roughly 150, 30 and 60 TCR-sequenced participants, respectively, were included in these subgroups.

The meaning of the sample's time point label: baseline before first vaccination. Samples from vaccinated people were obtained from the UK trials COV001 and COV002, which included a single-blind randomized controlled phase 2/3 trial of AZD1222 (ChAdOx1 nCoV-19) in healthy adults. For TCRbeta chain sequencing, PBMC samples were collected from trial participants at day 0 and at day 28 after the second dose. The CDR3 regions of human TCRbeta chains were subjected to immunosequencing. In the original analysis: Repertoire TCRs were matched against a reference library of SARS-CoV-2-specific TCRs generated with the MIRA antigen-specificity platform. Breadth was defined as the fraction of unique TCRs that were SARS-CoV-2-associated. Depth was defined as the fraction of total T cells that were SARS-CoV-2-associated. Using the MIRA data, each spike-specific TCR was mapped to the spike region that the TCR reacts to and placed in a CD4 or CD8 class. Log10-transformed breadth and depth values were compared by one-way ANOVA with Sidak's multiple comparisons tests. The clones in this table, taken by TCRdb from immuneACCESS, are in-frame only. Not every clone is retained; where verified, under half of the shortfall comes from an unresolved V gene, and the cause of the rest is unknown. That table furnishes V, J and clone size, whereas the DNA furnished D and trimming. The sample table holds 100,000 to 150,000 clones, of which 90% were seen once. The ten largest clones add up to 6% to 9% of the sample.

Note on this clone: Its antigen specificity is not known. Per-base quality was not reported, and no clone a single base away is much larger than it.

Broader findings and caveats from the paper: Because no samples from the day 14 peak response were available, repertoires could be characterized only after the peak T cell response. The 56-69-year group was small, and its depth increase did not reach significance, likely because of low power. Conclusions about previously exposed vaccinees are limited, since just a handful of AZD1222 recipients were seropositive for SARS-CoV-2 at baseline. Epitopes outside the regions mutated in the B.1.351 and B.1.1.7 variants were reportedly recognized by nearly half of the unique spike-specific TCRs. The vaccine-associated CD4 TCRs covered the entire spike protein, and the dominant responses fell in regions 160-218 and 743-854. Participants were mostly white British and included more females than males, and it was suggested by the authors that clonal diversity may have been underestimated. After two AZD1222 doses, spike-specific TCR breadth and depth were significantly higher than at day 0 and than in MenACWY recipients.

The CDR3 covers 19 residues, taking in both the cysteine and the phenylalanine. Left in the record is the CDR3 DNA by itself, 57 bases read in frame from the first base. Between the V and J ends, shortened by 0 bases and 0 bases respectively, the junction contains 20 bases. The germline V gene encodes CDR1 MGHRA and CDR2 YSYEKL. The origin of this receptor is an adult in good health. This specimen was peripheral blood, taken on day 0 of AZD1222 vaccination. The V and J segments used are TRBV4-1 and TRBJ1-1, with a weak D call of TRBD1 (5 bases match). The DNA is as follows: TGCGCCAGCAGCCAAGATGGTGCGCGGGGCCTACCGGTGAACACTGAAGCTTTCTTT. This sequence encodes CASSQDGARGLPVNTEAFF.